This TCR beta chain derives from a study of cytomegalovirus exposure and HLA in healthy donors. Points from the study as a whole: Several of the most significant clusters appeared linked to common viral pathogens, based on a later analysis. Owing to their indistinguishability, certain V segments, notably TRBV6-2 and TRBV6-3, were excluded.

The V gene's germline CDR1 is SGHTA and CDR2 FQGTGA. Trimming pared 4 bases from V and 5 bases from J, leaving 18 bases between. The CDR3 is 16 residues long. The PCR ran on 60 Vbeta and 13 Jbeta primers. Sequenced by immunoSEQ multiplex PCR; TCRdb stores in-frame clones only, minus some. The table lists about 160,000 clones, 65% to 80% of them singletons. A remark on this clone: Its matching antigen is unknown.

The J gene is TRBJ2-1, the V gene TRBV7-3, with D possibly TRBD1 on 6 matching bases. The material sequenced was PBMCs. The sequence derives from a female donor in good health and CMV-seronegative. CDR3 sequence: CASSSSDYQGNNEQFF. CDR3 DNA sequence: TGTGCCAGCAGCTCGTCCGACTACCAGGGGAACAATGAGCAGTTCTTC.